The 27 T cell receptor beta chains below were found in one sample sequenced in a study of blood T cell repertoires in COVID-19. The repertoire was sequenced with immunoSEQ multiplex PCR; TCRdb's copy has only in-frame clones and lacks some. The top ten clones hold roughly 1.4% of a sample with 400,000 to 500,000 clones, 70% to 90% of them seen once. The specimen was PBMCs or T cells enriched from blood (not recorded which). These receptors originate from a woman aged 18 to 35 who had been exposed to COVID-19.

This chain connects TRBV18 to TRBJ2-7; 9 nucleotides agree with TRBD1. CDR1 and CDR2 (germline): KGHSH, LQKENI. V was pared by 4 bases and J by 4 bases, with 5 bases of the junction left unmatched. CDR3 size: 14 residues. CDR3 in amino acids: CASSQRQGVYEQYF. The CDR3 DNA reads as TGTGCCAGCTCACAACGACAGGGGGTTTACGAGCAGTACTTC.

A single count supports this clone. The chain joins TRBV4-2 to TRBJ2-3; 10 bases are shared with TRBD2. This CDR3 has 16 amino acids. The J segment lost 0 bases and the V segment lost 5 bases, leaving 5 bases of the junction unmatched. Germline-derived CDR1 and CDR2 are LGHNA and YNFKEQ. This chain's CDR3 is CASSKGLAASTDTQYF. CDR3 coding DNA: TGTGCCAGCAGCAAAGGACTAGCGGCGAGCACAGATACGCAGTATTTT.

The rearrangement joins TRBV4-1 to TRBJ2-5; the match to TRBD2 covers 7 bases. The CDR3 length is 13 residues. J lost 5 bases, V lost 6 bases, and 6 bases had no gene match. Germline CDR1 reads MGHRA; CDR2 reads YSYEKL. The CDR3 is CASRLGLGETQYF. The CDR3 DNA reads TGCGCCAGCAGGCTAGGACTAGGCGAGACCCAGTACTTC.

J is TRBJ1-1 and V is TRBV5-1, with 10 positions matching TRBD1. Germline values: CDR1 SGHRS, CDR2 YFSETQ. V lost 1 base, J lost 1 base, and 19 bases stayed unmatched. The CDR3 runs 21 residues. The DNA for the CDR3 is TGCGCCAGCAGCTTGAGGGAGGAGTACACGTGGACAGGGGGGAGGAACACTGAAGCTTTCTTT. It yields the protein CASSLREEYTWTGGRNTEAFF.

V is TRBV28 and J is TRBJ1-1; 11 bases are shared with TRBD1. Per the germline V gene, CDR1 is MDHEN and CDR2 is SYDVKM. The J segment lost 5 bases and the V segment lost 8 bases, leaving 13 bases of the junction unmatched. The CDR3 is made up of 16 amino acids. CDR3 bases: TGTGCCAGCGTACTTACGGTGGGACAGGGGGAGACTGAAGCTTTCTTT. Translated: CASVLTVGQGETEAFF.

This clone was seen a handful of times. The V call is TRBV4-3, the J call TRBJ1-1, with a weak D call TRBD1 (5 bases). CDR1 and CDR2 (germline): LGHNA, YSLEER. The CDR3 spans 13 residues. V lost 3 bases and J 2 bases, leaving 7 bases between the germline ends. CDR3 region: CASSHGGNTEAFF. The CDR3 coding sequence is TGCGCCAGCAGCCACGGGGGTAACACTGAAGCTTTCTTT.

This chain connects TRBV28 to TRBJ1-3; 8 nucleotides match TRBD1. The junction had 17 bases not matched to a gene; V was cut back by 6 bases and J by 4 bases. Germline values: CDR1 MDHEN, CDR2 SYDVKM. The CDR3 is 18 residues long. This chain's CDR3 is CASSQPPGGRGSGNTIYF. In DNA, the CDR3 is TGTGCCAGCAGCCAACCACCAGGGGGCAGGGGGTCGGGAAACACCATATATTTT.

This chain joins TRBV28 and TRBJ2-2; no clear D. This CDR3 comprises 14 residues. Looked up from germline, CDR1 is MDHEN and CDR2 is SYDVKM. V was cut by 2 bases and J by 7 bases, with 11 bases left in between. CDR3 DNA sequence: TGTGCCAGCAGTTTACGTCGGTCCGGCGGGGAGCTGTTTTTT. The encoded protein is CASSLRRSGGELFF. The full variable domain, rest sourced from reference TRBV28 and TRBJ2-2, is DVKVTQSSRYLVKRTGEKVFLECVQDMDHENMFWYRQDPGLGLRLIYFSYDVKMKEKGDIPEGYSVSREKKERFSLILESASTNQTSMYLCASSLRRSGGELFFGEGSRLTVL.

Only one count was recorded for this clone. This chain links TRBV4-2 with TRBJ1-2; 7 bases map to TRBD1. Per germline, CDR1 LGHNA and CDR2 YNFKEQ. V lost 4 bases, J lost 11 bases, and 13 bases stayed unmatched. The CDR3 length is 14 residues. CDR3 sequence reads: CASSPVDRVQWYTF. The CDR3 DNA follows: TGTGCCAGCAGCCCCGTCGACAGGGTCCAGTGGTACACCTTC.

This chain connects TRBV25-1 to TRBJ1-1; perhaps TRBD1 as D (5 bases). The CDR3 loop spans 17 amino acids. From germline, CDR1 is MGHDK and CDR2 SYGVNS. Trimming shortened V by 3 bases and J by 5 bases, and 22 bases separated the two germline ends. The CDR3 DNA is TGTGCCAGCAGTGATTTACTTGCATCAGGGCTGGGAACTGAAGCTTTCTTT. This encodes CASSDLLASGLGTEAFF.

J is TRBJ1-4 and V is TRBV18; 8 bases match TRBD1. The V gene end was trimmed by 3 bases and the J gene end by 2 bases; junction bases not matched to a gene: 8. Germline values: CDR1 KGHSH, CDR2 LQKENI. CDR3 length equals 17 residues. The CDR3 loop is CASSPQGARATNEKLFF. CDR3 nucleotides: TGTGCCAGCTCACCTCAGGGGGCTCGCGCGACTAATGAAAAACTGTTTTTT.

Here the CDR3 reads CASSQDGKLAVYNEQFF. DNA of the CDR3: TGTGCCAGCAGCCAAGATGGTAAACTAGCGGTATACAATGAGCAGTTCTTC. V usage is TRBV3-1 (or the pseudogene TRBV3-2) and J usage is TRBJ2-1; TRBD2 matches 8 bases. The CDR3 is made up of 17 amino acids. Germline-derived CDR1 and CDR2 are LGHDT and YNNKEL (reference sequence). V gave up 0 bases and J gave up 4 bases; unmatched junction bases: 8.

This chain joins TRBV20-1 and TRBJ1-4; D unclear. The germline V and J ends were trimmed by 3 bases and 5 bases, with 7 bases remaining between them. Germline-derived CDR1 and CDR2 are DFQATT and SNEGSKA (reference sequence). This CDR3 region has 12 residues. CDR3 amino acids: CSASPENEKLFF. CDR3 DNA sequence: TGCAGTGCTAGTCCGGAGAATGAAAAACTGTTTTTT.

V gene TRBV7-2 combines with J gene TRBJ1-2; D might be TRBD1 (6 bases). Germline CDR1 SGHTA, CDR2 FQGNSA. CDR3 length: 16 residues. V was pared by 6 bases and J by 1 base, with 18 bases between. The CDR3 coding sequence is TGTGCCAGCAGGCGGATGACAGGCCTCTTTAACTATGGCTACACCTTC. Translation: CASRRMTGLFNYGYTF.

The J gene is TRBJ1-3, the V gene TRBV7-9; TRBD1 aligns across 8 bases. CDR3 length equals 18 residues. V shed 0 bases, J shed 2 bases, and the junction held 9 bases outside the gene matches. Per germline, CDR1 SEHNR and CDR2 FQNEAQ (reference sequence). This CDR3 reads CASSLANVRGQAGNTIYF. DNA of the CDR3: TGTGCCAGCAGCTTAGCGAATGTCAGGGGGCAAGCTGGAAACACCATATATTTT.

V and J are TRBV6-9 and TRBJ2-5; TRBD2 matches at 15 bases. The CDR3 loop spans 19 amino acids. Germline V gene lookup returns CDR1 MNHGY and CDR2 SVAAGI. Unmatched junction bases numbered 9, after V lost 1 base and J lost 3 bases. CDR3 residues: CASSYYRTSGRAEEETQYF. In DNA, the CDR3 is TGTGCCAGCAGTTATTACAGGACTAGCGGGAGGGCCGAGGAAGAGACCCAGTACTTC.

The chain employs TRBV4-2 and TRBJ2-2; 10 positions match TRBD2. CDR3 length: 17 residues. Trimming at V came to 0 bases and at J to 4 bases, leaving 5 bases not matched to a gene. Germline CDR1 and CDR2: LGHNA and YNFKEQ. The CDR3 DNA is TGTGCCAGCAGCCAAGAATTAAGCGGGAGGGGCACCGGGGAGCTGTTTTTT. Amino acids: CASSQELSGRGTGELFF.

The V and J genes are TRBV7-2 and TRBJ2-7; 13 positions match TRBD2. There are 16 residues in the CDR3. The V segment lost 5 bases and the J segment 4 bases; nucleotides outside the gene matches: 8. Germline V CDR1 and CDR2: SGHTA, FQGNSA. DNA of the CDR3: TGTGCCAGCAGCAACTTGGGACTAGCGGGAACATACGAGCAGTACTTC. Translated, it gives CASSNLGLAGTYEQYF.

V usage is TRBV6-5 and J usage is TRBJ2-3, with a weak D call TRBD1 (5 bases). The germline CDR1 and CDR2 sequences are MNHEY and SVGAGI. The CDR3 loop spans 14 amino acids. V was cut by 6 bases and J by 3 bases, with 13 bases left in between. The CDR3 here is CASRDTATTDTQYF. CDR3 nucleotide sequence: TGTGCCAGCAGGGACACCGCGACAACAGATACGCAGTATTTT.

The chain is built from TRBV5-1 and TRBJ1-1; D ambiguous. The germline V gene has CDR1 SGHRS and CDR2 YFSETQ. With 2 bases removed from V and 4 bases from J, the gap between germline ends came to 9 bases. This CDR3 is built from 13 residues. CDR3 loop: CASSFWGVTEAFF. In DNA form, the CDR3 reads TGCGCCAGCAGCTTCTGGGGAGTCACTGAAGCTTTCTTT.

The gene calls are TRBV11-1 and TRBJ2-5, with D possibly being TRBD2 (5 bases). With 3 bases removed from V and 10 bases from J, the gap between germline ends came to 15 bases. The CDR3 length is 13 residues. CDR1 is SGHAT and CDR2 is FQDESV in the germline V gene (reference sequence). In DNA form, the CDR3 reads TGTGCCAGCAGCTTGGACTTCCGAGAGGGCCAGTACTTC. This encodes CASSLDFREGQYF.

In DNA, the CDR3 is TGTGCCAGCAGCTTGGGGAGCGTTAATGAAAAACTGTTTTTT. Translating it yields CASSLGSVNEKLFF. The V call is TRBV11-2, the J call TRBJ1-4; no firm D call. This CDR3 region has 14 residues. V was clipped by 3 bases and J by 4 bases, with 9 bases between them. CDR1 and CDR2 (germline): SGHAT, FQNNGV.

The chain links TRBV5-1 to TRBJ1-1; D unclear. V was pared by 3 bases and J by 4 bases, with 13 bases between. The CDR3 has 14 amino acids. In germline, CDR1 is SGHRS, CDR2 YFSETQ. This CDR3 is CASSSQSLGTEAFF. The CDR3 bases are TGCGCCAGCAGCTCCCAAAGCCTCGGCACTGAAGCTTTCTTT.

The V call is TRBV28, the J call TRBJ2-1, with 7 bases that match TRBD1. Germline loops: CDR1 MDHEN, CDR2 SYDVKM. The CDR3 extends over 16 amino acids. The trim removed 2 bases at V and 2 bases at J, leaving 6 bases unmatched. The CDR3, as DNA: TGTGCCAGCAGTTTACGACAGGGCACGCCCTACAATGAGCAGTTCTTC. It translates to CASSLRQGTPYNEQFF.

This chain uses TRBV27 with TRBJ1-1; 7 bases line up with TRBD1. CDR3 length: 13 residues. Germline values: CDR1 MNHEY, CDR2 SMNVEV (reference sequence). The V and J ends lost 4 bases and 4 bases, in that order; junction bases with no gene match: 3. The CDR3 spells CASSSGQFTEAFF. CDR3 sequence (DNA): TGTGCCAGCAGTTCGGGACAGTTCACTGAAGCTTTCTTT.

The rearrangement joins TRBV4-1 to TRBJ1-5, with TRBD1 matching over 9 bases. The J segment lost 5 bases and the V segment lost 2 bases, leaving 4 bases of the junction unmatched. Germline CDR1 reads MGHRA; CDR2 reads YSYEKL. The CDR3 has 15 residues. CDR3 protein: CASSQPGTGHQPQHF. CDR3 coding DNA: TGCGCCAGCAGCCAACCCGGGACAGGGCATCAGCCCCAGCATTTT.

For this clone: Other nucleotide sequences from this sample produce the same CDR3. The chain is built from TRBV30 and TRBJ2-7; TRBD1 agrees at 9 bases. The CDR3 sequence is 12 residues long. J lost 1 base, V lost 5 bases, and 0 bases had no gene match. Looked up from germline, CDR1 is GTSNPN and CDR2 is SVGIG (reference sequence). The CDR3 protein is CAWDRGSYEQYF. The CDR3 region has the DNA TGTGCCTGGGACAGGGGGTCCTACGAGCAGTACTTC.